By share, the clone carrying this TCR beta chain counts as medium-sized (0.01 to 0.1%). What it binds is unknown. Trimming pared 1 base from V and 10 bases from J, leaving 2 bases between. The CDR3 contains 11 residues. Germline-derived CDR1 and CDR2 are SGHTA and FQGNSA. These data come from a study of early T cells in non-severe SARS-CoV-2 infection. The wider study: Bulk RNA taken from unsorted whole blood was sequenced, leaving chains unpaired.

Attachment of unique molecular identifiers was made to individual cDNA molecules. TCRdb re-called the 5' RACE reads through MiXCR, storing one row per CDR3 protein. The table lists approximately 43,000 distinct CDR3 sequences, 6% to 7.5% of them singletons. Points from the study as a whole: VDJdb matching skewed toward anti-spike CD8 responses, missing private and CD4 specificities.

The sample consisted of whole blood. The genes are TRBV7-2 and TRBJ1-6; the D is unclear. The sequence derives from an adult who was a healthcare worker with PCR-confirmed SARS-CoV-2 infection or an uninfected control (not recorded which). The CDR3 sequence: CASSLDSPLHF. CDR3 coding DNA: TGTGCCAGCAGCTTAGACTCACCCCTCCACTTT.